The 27 T cell receptor beta chains below were found in one sample sequenced in a study of T cells in Graves' hyperthyroidism and ophthalmopathy. The CDR3 regions of TCR beta were amplified from RNA transcripts. The study used the HTBI primer set for a first-round RT-PCR of the TCR CDR3. TCRdb independently ran MiXCR on the multiplex PCR reads; one entry per CDR3 protein. The sample carries more than 450,000 distinct CDR3 sequences, less than 20% recorded once. The specimen sequenced was blood. The receptors shown here come from a middle-aged man with Graves' ophthalmopathy.

The rearrangement joins TRBV6-4 to TRBJ2-2; TRBD1 is a possible D gene (5 bases). CDR1 and CDR2 from the germline V gene are MRHNA and SNTAGT. The CDR3 has 12 residues. Trimming took 5 bases from V and 7 from J, leaving 8 bases between them. The CDR3 DNA follows: TGTGCCAGCAGTCAGACAGTCGGGGAGCTGTTTTTT. It encodes CASSQTVGELFF.

The table lists this clonotype with a few counts. The DNA of the CDR3 is TGTGCCACCAGCAGAGATTTGGGCAGGGATTATGGCTACACCTTC. Protein: CATSRDLGRDYGYTF. V gene TRBV15 combines with J gene TRBJ1-2, with D perhaps matching TRBD1 (5 bases). This CDR3 has 15 residues. Deletions cut 0 bases from V and 5 bases from J, with 13 bases between. From germline, CDR1 is LNHNV and CDR2 YYDKDF (reference sequence).

The CDR3 here is CASSRQPQTRLQETQYF. CDR3 nucleotide sequence: TGCGCCAGCAGCCGACAACCCCAAACTAGGCTCCAAGAGACCCAGTACTTC. This chain uses TRBV5-1 with TRBJ2-5; D perhaps matches TRBD2 (5 bases). V was pared by 4 bases and J by 1 base, with 20 bases between. The CDR3 covers 17 residues. Per germline, CDR1 SGHRS and CDR2 YFSETQ.

This chain links TRBV20-1 with TRBJ2-7, with D unclear. The CDR3 is made up of 14 amino acids. With 1 base removed from V and 1 base from J, the gap between germline ends came to 11 bases. Germline V gene lookup returns CDR1 DFQATT and CDR2 SNEGSKA (reference sequence). The CDR3 is CSARVPGRSYEQYF. The CDR3 coding sequence is TGCAGTGCTAGAGTGCCAGGCCGATCCTACGAGCAGTACTTC.

This clonotype was counted at least ten times. This chain uses TRBV7-8 with TRBJ2-1, with D possibly being TRBD2 (5 bases). The length of the CDR3 is 16 residues. Trimming shortened V by 2 bases and J by 1 base, and 12 bases separated the two germline ends. Germline CDR1 reads SGHVS; CDR2 reads FQNEAQ. CDR3 region: CASSLSSLGSYNEQFF. The CDR3 DNA sequence: TGTGCCAGCAGCTTATCTAGCCTTGGGTCCTACAATGAGCAGTTCTTC. Combining the CDR3 with reference TRBV7-8 and TRBJ2-1 gives the whole variable domain GAGVSQSPRYKVAKRGQDVALRCDPISGHVSLFWYQQALGQGPEFLTYFQNEAQLDKSGLPSDRFFAERPEGSVSTLKIQRTQQEDSAVYLCASSLSSLGSYNEQFFGPGTRLTVL.

This clonotype was found many times. V is TRBV28 and J is TRBJ2-1, with D possibly called TRBD1 or TRBD2 (6 bases each). CDR1 MDHEN and CDR2 SYDVKM come from the germline V gene. Trimming stripped 5 bases from V and 4 bases from J, with 18 bases between. This CDR3 contains 16 residues. The CDR3 loop reads CASSSPGAPIYNEQFF. The CDR3, as DNA: TGTGCCAGCAGTAGCCCGGGGGCCCCAATTTACAATGAGCAGTTCTTC.

This clonotype was observed at least ten times. The V and J genes are TRBV15 and TRBJ2-1; 7 bases map to TRBD1. In germline, CDR1 is LNHNV, CDR2 YYDKDF (reference sequence). The length of the CDR3 is 15 residues. Trimming at V came to 0 bases and at J to 4 bases, leaving 3 bases not matched to a gene. The CDR3 protein is CATSREPGGYNEQFF. In DNA form, the CDR3 reads TGTGCCACCAGCAGAGAGCCAGGGGGTTACAATGAGCAGTTCTTC. The full variable domain, with the rest looked up from reference TRBV15 and TRBJ2-1, is DAMVIQNPRYQVTQFGKPVTLSCSQTLNHNVMYWYQQKSSQAPKLLFHYYDKDFNNEADTPDNFQSRRPNTSFCFLDIRSPGLGDTAMYLCATSREPGGYNEQFFGPGTRLTVL.

There are a few counts of this clonotype. The chain is built from TRBV12-3 or TRBV12-4 and TRBJ1-6; 8 bases agree with TRBD1. The CDR3 is made up of 14 amino acids. Trimming took 4 bases from V and 9 from J; bases not matched to a gene: 5. CDR3 sequence reads: CASSSGQGRSPLHF. In DNA, the CDR3 is TGTGCCAGCAGTTCCGGACAGGGACGTTCACCCCTCCACTTT.

The rearrangement links TRBV13 to TRBJ2-2; D gene ambiguous. The CDR3 has 14 residues. Germline V gene sequence: CDR1 PRHDT, CDR2 FYEKMQ (reference sequence). Trimming stripped 2 bases from V and 10 bases from J, with 14 bases between. CDR3: CASSLPGPGQELFF. CDR3 DNA: TGTGCCAGCAGCTTACCGGGCCCCGGCCAGGAGCTGTTTTTT.

CDR3 DNA sequence: TGTGCCAGCAGAGGGGATAATTCACCCCTCCACTTT. It is translated as CASRGDNSPLHF. This chain links TRBV2 with TRBJ1-6; possible D gene TRBD1, 5 bases. The germline CDR1 and CDR2 sequences are SNHLY and FYNNEI. V lost 6 bases to trimming and J lost 5 bases, with 5 bases between them. The length of the CDR3 is 12 residues. The full variable domain, with the rest looked up from reference TRBV2 and TRBJ1-6, is EPEVTQTPSHQVTQMGQEVILRCVPISNHLYFYWYRQILGQKVEFLVSFYNNEISEKSEIFDDQFSVERPDGSNFTLKIRSTKLEDSAMYFCASRGDNSPLHFGNGTRLTVT.

This clonotype was observed at least ten times. This chain joins TRBV11-2 and TRBJ2-1; 14 nucleotides match TRBD2. Looked up from germline, CDR1 is SGHAT and CDR2 is FQNNGV. The CDR3 sequence is 18 residues long. V gave up 0 bases and J gave up 3 bases; unmatched junction bases: 4. CDR3 nucleotides: TGTGCCAGCAGCTTAGATGGGACTAGCGGGGGTGTCTACAATGAGCAGTTCTTC. Protein sequence: CASSLDGTSGGVYNEQFF.

Ten or more counts support this clonotype. The chain combines TRBV5-1 with TRBJ2-2, with a tentative D call TRBD1 (5 bases). This CDR3 contains 13 residues. Trimming pared 7 bases from V and 7 bases from J, leaving 14 bases between. The germline V gene has CDR1 SGHRS and CDR2 YFSETQ. CDR3 coding DNA: TGCGCCAGCCGGCAGGGCACGAGCGGGGAGCTGTTTTTT. Protein sequence: CASRQGTSGELFF.

V is TRBV19 and J is TRBJ1-5; tentatively, D is TRBD1 (5 bases). V lost 5 bases and J 4 bases, leaving 12 bases between the germline ends. Germline V gene sequence: CDR1 LNHDA, CDR2 SQIVND (reference sequence). CDR3 size: 14 residues. DNA of the CDR3: TGTGCCAGTAGTGCAGGAGACAGTAATCAGCCCCAGCATTTT. This encodes CASSAGDSNQPQHF.

This clonotype has a single count. V usage is TRBV7-3 and J usage is TRBJ2-3; the match to TRBD2 covers 16 bases. Germline loops: CDR1 SGHTA, CDR2 FQGTGA. The CDR3 runs 16 residues. Trimming cost V 3 bases and J 6 bases; bases outside gene matches: 3. The CDR3 sequence is CASSLGTSGGADTQYF. The CDR3 DNA follows: TGTGCCAGCAGCTTGGGGACTAGCGGGGGGGCGGATACGCAGTATTTT. Drawing the rest from reference TRBV7-3 and TRBJ2-3, the complete variable domain is GAGVSQTPSNKVTEKGKYVELRCDPISGHTALYWYRQSLGQGPEFLIYFQGTGAADDSGLPNDRFFAVRPEGSVSTLKIQRTERGDSAVYLCASSLGTSGGADTQYFGPGTRLTVL.

This clonotype appeared a few times. The chain employs TRBV9 and TRBJ2-5; D may be TRBD1 (6 bases). Germline V CDR1 and CDR2: SGDLS, YYNGEE. V lost 3 bases to trimming and J lost 2 bases, with 14 bases between them. The CDR3 is 15 residues long. This chain's CDR3 is CASSGRDNKQETQYF. The CDR3 DNA reads TGTGCCAGCAGCGGCCGGGACAACAAACAAGAGACCCAGTACTTC.

As concerns this clonotype: A much more abundant neighbour one base away suggests this may be a read error. The chain has TRBV7-9 and TRBJ2-5; D not certain. The CDR3 consists of 14 residues. Germline V gives CDR1 SEHNR, CDR2 FQNEAQ (reference sequence). The V gene lost 1 base and the J gene lost 2 bases, with 8 bases spanning the gap. CDR3 loop: CASSLEGRQETQYF. CDR3 coding DNA: TGTGCCAGCAGCTTAGAAGGCAGACAAGAGACCCAGTACTTC.

V gene TRBV3-1 combines with J gene TRBJ2-5; 8 bases line up with TRBD2. Germline V gene data show CDR1 as LGHDT and CDR2 as YNNKEL (reference sequence). The V segment lost 5 bases and the J segment 2 bases; nucleotides outside the gene matches: 7. This CDR3 is 15 amino acids long. CDR3 sequence reads: CASSYWTSRQETQYF. The DNA of the CDR3 is TGTGCCAGCAGCTATTGGACTAGCCGACAAGAGACCCAGTACTTC.

This clonotype was observed at least ten times. The gene calls are TRBV9 and TRBJ2-7; 7 bases match TRBD1. V lost 0 bases and J lost 2; bases outside the gene matches: 8. The germline gives CDR1 SGDLS, CDR2 YYNGEE. The CDR3 has 16 residues. CDR3 bases: TGTGCCAGCAGCGTAGAGGGGGCGGGTGGTCCCTACGAGCAGTACTTC. Translating it yields CASSVEGAGGPYEQYF.

This clonotype was observed a few times. V and J are TRBV28 and TRBJ2-7, with 8 bases identical to TRBD1. V was clipped by 5 bases and J by 2 bases; unmatched bases: 8. The CDR3 is 15 amino acids. Germline V lookup: CDR1 MDHEN, CDR2 SYDVKM. CDR3 DNA: TGTGCCAGCAGTGCCCCGGGACAGGCCACCTACGAGCAGTACTTC. This sequence encodes CASSAPGQATYEQYF.

Concerning this clonotype itself: Possible read error: a much larger clone is one base away. In nucleotides, the CDR3 is TGTGCCAGCGGCGATTGGCATCCCACAGATACGCAGTATTTT. Translation gives CASGDWHPTDTQYF. The chain couples TRBV7-2 to TRBJ2-3; D unclear. The CDR3 is 14 residues long. V was shortened by 8 bases and J by 2 bases, with 14 bases between the two germline ends. Per the germline V gene, CDR1 is SGHTA and CDR2 is FQGNSA.

There are a few counts of this clonotype. CDR3 amino acids: CASSFSGGLSYEQYF. In DNA form, the CDR3 reads TGTGCCAGCAGCTTTAGCGGGGGCCTCTCCTACGAGCAGTACTTC. V usage is TRBV11-2 and J usage is TRBJ2-7; 9 bases are shared with TRBD2. Germline V gives CDR1 SGHAT, CDR2 FQNNGV. The ends lost 3 bases at V and 0 bases at J; junction bases unmatched: 3. The CDR3 extends over 15 amino acids. Filled out from reference TRBV11-2 and TRBJ2-7, the complete variable domain reads EAGVAQSPRYKIIEKRQSVAFWCNPISGHATLYWYQQILGQGPKLLIQFQNNGVVDDSQLPKDRFSAERLKGVDSTLKIQPAKLEDSAVYLCASSFSGGLSYEQYFGPGTRLTVT.

The chain has TRBV6-4 and TRBJ2-5; D unclear. CDR3 length equals 13 residues. Between the trimmed V and J ends, which lost 2 bases and 5 bases, there was a span of 9 bases. CDR1 and CDR2 (germline): MRHNA, SNTAGT. This CDR3 is CASSDTPGETQYF. In nucleotides, the CDR3 is TGTGCCAGCAGTGACACCCCCGGGGAGACCCAGTACTTC.

Many counts were recorded for this clonotype. The chain combines TRBV2 with TRBJ1-1, with D unresolved. Germline assignment: CDR1 SNHLY and CDR2 FYNNEI. The CDR3 extends over 11 amino acids. The V end lost 9 bases, the J end lost 0 bases, and 5 bases lay between the germline ends. CDR3 protein: CARSVNTEAFF. CDR3 coding DNA: TGTGCCAGGTCCGTGAACACTGAAGCTTTCTTT.

The J gene is TRBJ2-1, the V gene TRBV6-1; D uncertain. CDR1 is MNHNS, CDR2 SASEGT, per germline. V shed 6 bases and J shed 4 bases, with 25 bases lying between them. The length of the CDR3 is 18 residues. CDR3 residues: CASSPDHGAGRKYNEQFF. In DNA form, the CDR3 reads TGTGCCAGCAGCCCCGACCATGGTGCTGGACGGAAGTACAATGAGCAGTTCTTC.

The table lists this clonotype with many counts. This chain joins TRBV2 and TRBJ2-5, with D unresolved. The length of the CDR3 is 14 residues. CDR1 SNHLY and CDR2 FYNNEI come from the germline V gene. Trimming pared 7 bases from V and 0 bases from J, leaving 12 bases between. The CDR3 loop reads CASTPPAYQETQYF. The CDR3 DNA is TGTGCCAGCACCCCGCCAGCGTACCAAGAGACCCAGTACTTC.

This clonotype was seen ten or more times. The chain employs TRBV30 and TRBJ2-7, with 7 bases lining up with TRBD1. The trim removed 4 bases at V and 3 bases at J, leaving 6 bases unmatched. CDR1 is GTSNPN and CDR2 is SVGIG in the germline V gene (reference sequence). The CDR3 sequence is 13 residues long. CDR3 in amino acids: CAWKQWDSYEQYF. The CDR3 region has the DNA TGTGCCTGGAAACAGTGGGACAGCTACGAGCAGTACTTC.

The gene calls are TRBV25-1 and TRBJ1-5, with D possibly being TRBD1 (6 bases). V lost 7 bases, J lost 8 bases, and 15 bases lay in between. Germline-derived CDR1 and CDR2 are MGHDK and SYGVNS. CDR3 length equals 13 residues. This CDR3 reads CASIQGFCKPQHF. CDR3 DNA: TGTGCCAGCATACAGGGTTTTTGTAAGCCCCAGCATTTT.